These T cell receptor beta chains were read from a single sample in a study of shared clonotypes between healthy human individuals. Only in-frame clones appear in the TCRdb table, and some are missing; sequencing was by immunoSEQ multiplex PCR. The table includes roughly 700,000 clones, 74% detected once. Sequenced sample: memory CD4+ T cells sorted from blood. All receptors come from a woman under 40 in good health. Each CDR3 is given with its conserved first and last residue.

J: TRBJ2-1; V: TRBV7-9; CDR3: CASSSTGTSGRAAFF
J: TRBJ1-4; V: TRBV5-1; CDR3: CASSLGGRRKLFF
J: TRBJ1-1; V: TRBV6-1; CDR3: CASRQTANTEAFF
J: TRBJ2-2; V: TRBV7-6; CDR3: CASSLADSNTGELFF
J: TRBJ1-1; V: TRBV4-1; CDR3: CASSPIARGAGGAEAFF
J: TRBJ2-5; V: TRBV19; CDR3: CASSGSSGIETQYF
J: TRBJ2-4; V: TRBV27; CDR3: CASSLGVAKNIQYF
J: TRBJ1-5; V: TRBV28; CDR3: CASNLPYGTQPQHF
J: TRBJ2-3; V: TRBV4-2; CDR3: CASSSRLAGGIDTQYF
J: TRBJ2-3; V: TRBV10-2; CDR3: CASSRGTGSTDTQYF
J: TRBJ2-3; V: TRBV28; CDR3: CASRERGRTDTQYF
J: TRBJ2-2; V: TRBV5-1; CDR3: CASSLQTSGRARNTGELFF
J: TRBJ2-2; V: TRBV28; CDR3: CASKEGIGELFF
J: TRBJ2-1; V: TRBV7-8; CDR3: CASWIGRLAGVYNEQFF
J: TRBJ1-5; V: TRBV28; CDR3: CASRFHRGYSNQPQHF
J: TRBJ1-5; V: TRBV6-1; CDR3: CASSAPGGVGQPQHF
J: TRBJ2-5; V: TRBV11-2; CDR3: CASSLLQTAQETQYF
J: TRBJ2-2; V: TRBV5-4; CDR3: CASGSGSPLYTGELFF
J: TRBJ1-1; V: TRBV5-1; CDR3: CASSLAAAANPPAFF
J: TRBJ2-5; V: TRBV5-1; CDR3: CASSPGLAGGPFGETQYF
J: TRBJ1-3; V: TRBV11-2; CDR3: CASSLEGINREGAHGNTIYF
J: TRBJ1-4; V: TRBV28; CDR3: CASSFPHRIGNEKLFF
J: TRBJ2-7; V: TRBV6-1; CDR3: CASSEPGQGVYGQYF
J: TRBJ1-2; V: TRBV7-3; CDR3: CASSSMGGVGYTF
J: TRBJ1-4; V: TRBV30; CDR3: CAWSGTGTDNEKLFF
J: TRBJ1-2; V: TRBV28; CDR3: CASSLSYYGYTF
J: TRBJ1-1; V: TRBV11-2; CDR3: CASSLVGIMNTEAFF
J: TRBJ2-7; V: TRBV19; CDR3: CASSQRQGGSEEQYF
J: TRBJ2-7; V: TRBV28; CDR3: CASMDLSYEQYF
J: TRBJ2-5; V: TRBV19; CDR3: CASNENPGAGDETQYF
J: TRBJ2-7; V: TRBV5-1; CDR3: CASSLGAGDSPDLYF
J: TRBJ2-5; V: TRBV2; CDR3: CASSEGLRREETQYF
J: TRBJ2-3; V: TRBV5-6; CDR3: CASRQAATDTQYF
J: TRBJ2-1; V: TRBV5-1; CDR3: CASRTDPSYNEQFF
J: TRBJ1-1; V: TRBV5-6; CDR3: CASRTGMNTEAFF
J: TRBJ2-2; V: TRBV5-1; CDR3: CASSLAVSGLAGELFF
J: TRBJ1-5; V: TRBV2; CDR3: CASSVKQPAGSNQPQHF
J: TRBJ2-7; V: TRBV20-1; CDR3: CSARDLREQYF
J: TRBJ2-7; V: TRBV7-2; CDR3: CASSHGRGGRSYEQYF
J: TRBJ1-3; V: TRBV30; CDR3: CAWSTPGGVGNTIYF
J: TRBJ2-1; V: TRBV5-1; CDR3: CASSAGLAGSEKPFF
J: TRBJ2-3; V: TRBV6-5; CDR3: CASRMGLAGVDTQYF
J: TRBJ1-1; V: TRBV18; CDR3: CASSPPGGKNTEAFF
J: TRBJ1-4; V: TRBV7-9; CDR3: CASSLEGVRTNEKLFF
J: TRBJ2-3; V: TRBV5-4; CDR3: CASSYYLAGGHADTQYF
J: TRBJ1-5; V: TRBV7-9; CDR3: CASSSPGTELNQPQHF